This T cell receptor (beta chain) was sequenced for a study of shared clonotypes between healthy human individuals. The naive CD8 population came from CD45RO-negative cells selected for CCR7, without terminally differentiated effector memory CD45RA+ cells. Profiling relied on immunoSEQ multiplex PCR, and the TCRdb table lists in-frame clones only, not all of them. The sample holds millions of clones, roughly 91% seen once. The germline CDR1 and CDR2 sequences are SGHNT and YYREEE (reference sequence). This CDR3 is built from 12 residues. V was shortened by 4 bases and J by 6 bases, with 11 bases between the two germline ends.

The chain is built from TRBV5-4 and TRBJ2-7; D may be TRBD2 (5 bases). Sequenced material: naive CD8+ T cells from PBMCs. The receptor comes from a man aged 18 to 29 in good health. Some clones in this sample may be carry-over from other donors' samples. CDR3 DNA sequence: TGTGCCAGCAGCCCCTTCGCGGGCGAGCAGTACTTC. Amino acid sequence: CASSPFAGEQYF. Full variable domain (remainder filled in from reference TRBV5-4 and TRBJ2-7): ETGVTQSPTHLIKTRGQQVTLRCSSQSGHNTVSWYQQALGQGPQFIFQYYREEENGRGNFPPRFSGLQFPNYSSELNVNALELDDSALYLCASSPFAGEQYFGPGTRLTVT.